Listed here are 10 T cell receptor beta chains from one sample, sequenced in a study of cytomegalovirus exposure and HLA in healthy donors. The PCR was carried out with 60 Vbeta primers and 13 Jbeta primers. The data were produced by immunoSEQ multiplex PCR, yet TCRdb's version contains in-frame clones alone and is incomplete. The sample lists about 100,000 clones, around 72% occurring once. Sequenced: PBMCs. Receptors originate from a male donor in good health and CMV-seropositive.

This clone has more than one count but fewer than ten. V gene TRBV7-3 combines with J gene TRBJ2-3; TRBD2 matches at 11 bases. This CDR3 comprises 15 residues. Looked up from germline, CDR1 is SGHTA and CDR2 is FQGTGA. Trimming removed 6 bases from V and 1 base from J; junction bases left unmatched: 3. The CDR3 DNA reads as TGTGCCAGCAGGTTGACTAGCGGGGGCACAGATACGCAGTATTTT. Protein product: CASRLTSGGTDTQYF.

The chain recombines TRBV4-1 with TRBJ2-3; tentatively, D is TRBD1 (5 bases). This CDR3 is built from 17 residues. Per germline, CDR1 MGHRA and CDR2 YSYEKL. V was cut by 2 bases and J by 1 base, with 16 bases left in between. The CDR3 is CASSQSTGYSGTDTQYF. CDR3 nucleotide sequence: TGCGCCAGCAGCCAATCTACAGGATACTCGGGCACAGATACGCAGTATTTT.

The CDR3 region is CASSQVQSGSPLHF. DNA for the CDR3: TGCGCCAGCAGCCAAGTACAATCGGGATCACCCCTCCACTTT. The V call is TRBV4-1, the J call TRBJ1-6; D remains ambiguous. The CDR3 loop spans 14 amino acids. Germline V lookup: CDR1 MGHRA, CDR2 YSYEKL. Trimming shortened V by 1 base and J by 10 bases, and 11 bases separated the two germline ends.

The chain is built from TRBV2 and TRBJ2-7, with D tentatively TRBD2 (5 bases). The CDR3 runs 14 residues. Germline-derived CDR1 and CDR2 are SNHLY and FYNNEI. Trimming stripped 6 bases from V and 0 bases from J, with 12 bases between. The CDR3 reads CASSAYGISYEQYF. Written as DNA, the CDR3 is TGTGCCAGCAGCGCCTACGGGATCTCCTACGAGCAGTACTTC.

This clone was detected once. The rearrangement joins TRBV4-1 to TRBJ2-7; tentative D call: TRBD2 (7 bases). Per the germline V gene, CDR1 is MGHRA and CDR2 is YSYEKL. V lost 4 bases and J lost 0, with 19 bases in between. The CDR3 has 17 amino acids. As DNA, the CDR3 is TGCGCCAGCAGCCCGCCCCCAAGGGGGGGGATCTCCTACGAGCAGTACTTC. This sequence encodes CASSPPPRGGISYEQYF.

V gene TRBV6-6 combines with J gene TRBJ1-2; 9 bases agree with TRBD1. This CDR3 has 16 amino acids. V shed 4 bases, J shed 6 bases, and the junction held 12 bases outside the gene matches. Per the germline V gene, CDR1 is MNHNY and CDR2 is SVGAGI (reference sequence). This chain's CDR3 is CASSSGDRVRLNGYTF. CDR3 DNA sequence: TGTGCCAGCAGTTCAGGGGACAGGGTTCGTCTCAATGGCTACACCTTC.

The chain combines TRBV2 with TRBJ2-3; the match to TRBD2 covers 11 bases. Trimming took 5 bases from V and 10 from J; bases not matched to a gene: 8. Germline V gene sequence: CDR1 SNHLY, CDR2 FYNNEI. This CDR3 is built from 14 residues. The CDR3 sequence is CASSWGSSGGSQYF. As DNA, the CDR3 is TGTGCCAGCAGTTGGGGGTCTAGCGGGGGGTCGCAGTATTTT.

The chain joins TRBV30 to TRBJ2-7; 10 bases are shared with TRBD1. In germline, CDR1 is GTSNPN, CDR2 SVGIG (reference sequence). Trimming removed 2 bases from V and 6 bases from J; junction bases left unmatched: 7. The CDR3 is 14 residues long. CDR3 amino acids: CAWSLGTGASEQYF. The CDR3 DNA reads TGTGCCTGGAGTTTAGGGACAGGGGCTAGCGAGCAGTACTTC.

V gene TRBV5-1 combines with J gene TRBJ1-6; perhaps TRBD1 as D (6 bases). Germline CDR1 SGHRS, CDR2 YFSETQ. The V and J ends lost 0 bases and 9 bases respectively, with 13 bases between them. The CDR3 sequence is 15 residues long. The DNA for the CDR3 is TGCGCCAGCAGCTTGGCCGGGGACACAGTTTCACCCCTCCACTTT. It translates to CASSLAGDTVSPLHF.

This chain joins TRBV15 and TRBJ1-1, with a tentative D call TRBD1 (6 bases). V shed 0 bases and J shed 2 bases, with 19 bases lying between them. Germline V gene data show CDR1 as LNHNV and CDR2 as YYDKDF (reference sequence). CDR3 length: 18 amino acids. The CDR3 nucleotides read TGTGCCACCAGCAGAGATTTTTTCAGGGGTATGGCTAACACTGAAGCTTTCTTT. Encoded protein: CATSRDFFRGMANTEAFF.